This TCR beta chain was captured by sequencing in a study of shared clonotypes between healthy human individuals (dated by TCRdb to 2020 to 2022). About the full investigation: The cohort comprised a couple of women and a few men aged 18 to 49 years. Different laboratories and diverse techniques were used to prepare libraries and sequence TCR repertoires, to increase sequencing depth and limit assay-specific biases. Each donor's leukapheresis produced roughly between roughly 0.85 and 9.5 billion PBMCs. Blood TCR repertoires of four to six healthy adults were deeply sequenced to estimate repertoire size and the extent of clonotype sharing between individuals. General conclusions and limits of the study: Pairwise subsampling led to the expectation that sequencing depth would affect the degree of clonotype sharing among donors. Sampling was limited to blood, and TCR repertoires in tissue likely differ from TCR repertoires in blood. Because the study included only a small number of donors, the genetic and exposure-history diversity represented was limited.

Using the deep immunoSEQ assay, TCR CDR3 regions were amplified from genomic DNA by multiplex PCR. Genomic DNA extracted from each cell subset was distributed evenly over all wells of several immunoSEQ 96-well plates, and each plate served as one replicate. For unsorted PBMC, approximately 300 ng of genomic DNA, equivalent to about 32,000 T cell genomes, went into each replicate PCR. Unsorted PBMC genomic DNA was sequenced across ten immunoSEQ deep assay plates. Purified libraries were quantified with a Qubit 3.0 fluorometer, sized on a Bioanalyzer 2100, and re-quantified with the KAPA Library Quantification kit. Each immunoSEQ 96-well plate was sequenced on its own single-read 150-cycle Illumina NextSeq 550 flow cell. The published analysis was carried out like this. Because only junctional sequences without quality scores were contained in the immunoSEQ output, filtering matching that applied to full-length reads could not be performed. Sequences were annotated with PyIR, a Python wrapper for IgBLAST v1.9, and V/J genes and CDR3 were assigned using IMGT germline references. Reads were removed for weak V/J assignments (E-value above 1e-6), missing CDR3, stop codons, out-of-frame junctions, or ambiguous translated residues. V3J clonotypes were defined as sequences sharing an identical inferred V gene, J gene, and CDR3 amino acid sequence. The percentage overlap between two repertoires was calculated by dividing the number of shared unique clonotypes by the size of the smaller repertoire. Richness of each repertoire was evaluated using RTK rarefaction, the Chao1 estimator, and Recon v2.1 estimates of unobserved clonotypes. Here the immuneACCESS table is served through TCRdb, limited to in-frame sequences with V and J called. Missing clones are a known gap in these copies; in checked studies unresolved V genes cover under half, and the rest lacks a known reason. From that table come the V and J calls and clone size; the DNA was used to work out D and trimming. Here the sample has roughly 490,000 clones; around 80% occur a single time. Around 12% of the sample is held by the ten biggest clonotypes.

Worth noting for this clone: The antigen this receptor binds is unknown. Nothing much larger sits one base from this clone, and base qualities are not available.

The donors were healthy, HIV-negative adults who had no recently reported acute infections or vaccinations. Every donor was a Caucasian adult residing in Nashville, Tennessee, USA. In the unsorted samples, tens of millions of PBMCs were counted, and genomic DNA was extracted using the QIAamp DNA Blood Mini kit. After blood collection by leukapheresis, PBMCs were isolated using Ficoll-Histopaque density gradient centrifugation and then cryopreserved in the vapor phase of liquid nitrogen. The junction shows trimming of 5 bases on V and 8 bases on J, and the gene matches do not reach 11 bases of it. The CDR3 covers 15 residues, taking in both the cysteine and the phenylalanine. The CDR3 DNA has 45 bases and is translated from base 1. The germline V gene specifies MGHDK as CDR1 and SYGVNS as CDR2.

Sample: PBMCs. Here the chain combines TRBV25-1 and TRBJ2-1; 8 bases in the middle match TRBD1. This receptor was identified in a woman between 35 and 50 years old in good health. Some clones in this sample may be carry-over from other donors' samples. The CDR3 is CASSSRTGTGHEQFF. The nucleotides read TGTGCCAGCAGTAGCCGGACAGGGACCGGCCATGAGCAGTTCTTC.